Given below is one TCR beta chain in context. Its specificity is unknown. These data originate in a study of follicular helper T cells after annual influenza vaccination. Background on the study: Some donors were sampled over the 2013-2014, 2014-2015 and 2015-2016 vaccinations.

TCRdb's table, derived via immunoSEQ multiplex PCR, lists solely in-frame clones and lacks some. The repertoire holds 6,500 to 7,500 clones, with roughly 80% as singletons. Time point described: 2015-2016 season, 7 days after influenza vaccination. General study results and limits: Recurrent ICOS+CD38+ cTfh clonotypes included tetramer and AIM influenza-specific ones.

This TCR derives from an adult who received the influenza vaccine. The sequences come from CXCR5- memory CD4+ T cells sorted from blood, collected 7 days after influenza vaccination.

The CDR3 DNA sequence: TGTGCCAGTTCCAGGGGGCCTTTGTTTTCGGACACTGAAGCTTTCTTT. Translated, it gives CASSRGPLFSDTEAFF. The chain carries TRBV9 and TRBJ1-1; 8 positions match TRBD1. The V segment lost 8 bases and the J segment 3 bases; nucleotides outside the gene matches: 15. The CDR3 has 16 residues. Germline V lookup: CDR1 SGDLS, CDR2 YYNGEE.